This is a list of T cell receptor beta chains from one sample in a study of blood T cell repertoires in COVID-19. The assay was immunoSEQ multiplex PCR, and TCRdb's table has in-frame clones only and misses some. The sample contains fewer than 30,000 clones, approximately 64% of which appear only once. Sequencing was carried out using peripheral blood. All receptors derive from a man between 60 and 75 years old with active or convalescent COVID-19. Both conserved end residues are part of each CDR3. The D gene is left open where the match is weak. The size field is filled for only some rows; it gives once, few, many or a size class.

-	15	TRBV11-1	once	TRBJ1-2	CASSLAAVSNYGYTF	TGTGCCAGCAGCTTAGCGGCGGTCTCGAACTATGGCTACACCTTC
TRBD2	13	TRBV2	-	TRBJ2-7	CASGRTSDYEQYF	TGTGCCAGCGGGAGGACTAGCGACTACGAGCAGTACTTC
-	14	TRBV9	once	TRBJ2-7	CASSVALWDSEQYF	TGTGCCAGCAGCGTAGCTCTTTGGGACTCCGAGCAGTACTTC
-	14	TRBV7-8	-	TRBJ2-7	CASSLAGSRNEQYF	TGTGCCAGCAGCTTAGCCGGGAGTAGGAACGAGCAGTACTTC
-	14	TRBV5-5	-	TRBJ1-2	CASSHNRAGYGYTF	TGTGCCAGCAGCCATAACAGGGCGGGCTATGGCTACACCTTC
-	15	TRBV19	-	TRBJ1-1	CASSIVGQGNTEAFF	TGTGCCAGTAGTATAGTGGGGCAGGGGAACACTGAAGCTTTCTTT
-	14	TRBV7-2	-	TRBJ2-7	CASSSRRRDYEQYF	TGTGCCAGCAGCTCTAGGAGGAGGGACTACGAGCAGTACTTC
-	12	TRBV6-5	few	TRBJ1-5	CASSTPGLPQHF	TGTGCCAGCAGTACCCCAGGCTTGCCCCAGCATTTT
TRBD1	14	TRBV29-1	-	TRBJ2-2	CSVQRDRRTGELFF	TGCAGCGTCCAACGGGACAGGAGGACCGGGGAGCTGTTTTTT
-	11	TRBV5-1	-	TRBJ2-5	CASSTQETQYF	TGCGCCAGCAGCACTCAAGAGACCCAGTACTTC
-	15	TRBV28	few	TRBJ1-1	CASNQVQGANTEAFF	TGTGCCAGCAATCAAGTACAGGGAGCTAACACTGAAGCTTTCTTT
TRBD2	18	TRBV6-1	-	TRBJ2-3	CASSEGGAGGSYRDTQYF	TGTGCCAGCAGTGAGGGAGGTGCGGGGGGGTCCTACCGAGATACGCAGTATTTT
-	16	TRBV6-2/TRBV6-3	-	TRBJ2-1	CASSYSNRARDNEQFF	TGTGCCAGCAGTTACTCGAACAGGGCACGGGACAATGAGCAGTTCTTC
-	14	TRBV11-1	-	TRBJ2-2	CASSLSLAPGELFF	TGTGCCAGCAGCTTAAGTCTAGCCCCCGGGGAGCTGTTTTTT
-	16	TRBV27	-	TRBJ2-6	CASSFYRDSGANVLTF	TGTGCCAGCAGTTTCTACAGAGACTCTGGGGCCAACGTCCTGACTTTC
-	14	TRBV2	-	TRBJ1-3	CASSVGSSGNTIYF	TGTGCCAGCAGTGTGGGCAGCTCTGGAAACACCATATATTTT
TRBD2	12	TRBV5-1	-	TRBJ2-7	CASSLTSGEQYF	TGCGCCAGCAGCTTGACTAGCGGCGAGCAGTACTTC
TRBD1	19	TRBV7-6	-	TRBJ1-3	CASSVRDRSDLSSGNTIYF	TGTGCCAGCAGCGTCCGGGACAGGTCCGATTTGAGCTCTGGAAACACCATATATTTT
-	14	TRBV30	-	TRBJ2-6	CAWKTVSGANVLTF	TGTGCCTGGAAAACAGTCTCTGGGGCCAACGTCCTGACTTTC
-	13	TRBV12-3/TRBV12-4	-	TRBJ2-5	CASSLSGVETQYF	TGTGCCAGCAGTCTCTCAGGGGTGGAGACCCAGTACTTC
TRBD1	15	TRBV19	-	TRBJ2-7	CASSWQGANTYEQYF	TGTGCCAGTAGTTGGCAGGGGGCGAACACCTACGAGCAGTACTTC
TRBD1	14	TRBV11-2	few	TRBJ2-5	CASRGTGAAWTQYF	TGTGCCAGCAGAGGGACAGGGGCCGCCTGGACCCAGTACTTC
-	16	TRBV10-2	few	TRBJ1-1	CASSESNFQASTEAFF	TGCGCCAGCAGTGAGTCAAATTTTCAGGCGAGCACTGAAGCTTTCTTT
TRBD1	15	TRBV9	-	TRBJ1-5	CASSVDGNRGQPQHF	TGTGCCAGCAGCGTAGATGGGAACAGGGGTCAGCCCCAGCATTTT
TRBD2	16	TRBV9	-	TRBJ2-1	CASSVGSGRTYNEQFF	TGTGCCAGCAGCGTAGGCTCCGGGAGGACCTACAATGAGCAGTTCTTC
-	12	TRBV19	few	TRBJ2-7	CASSKTSYEQYF	TGTGCCAGTAGTAAGACATCCTACGAGCAGTACTTC
-	15	TRBV10-3	medium-sized	TRBJ2-6	CASIGGITGANVLTF	TGTGCCTCAATAGGGGGTATCACTGGGGCCAACGTCCTGACTTTC
TRBD2	14	TRBV29-1	-	TRBJ2-2	CSVQGLASVGELFF	TGCAGCGTTCAAGGACTAGCCTCTGTAGGGGAGCTGTTTTTT
-	15	TRBV7-9	few	TRBJ2-2	CASSLRETNTGELFF	TGTGCCAGCAGCTTACGGGAGACGAACACCGGGGAGCTGTTTTTT
-	14	TRBV27	few	TRBJ2-3	CASSLRLAVDTQYF	TGTGCCAGCAGTTTGAGGCTAGCAGTGGATACGCAGTATTTT
TRBD1	18	TRBV5-5	few	TRBJ2-1	CASSRIYRDRVTYNEQFF	TGTGCCAGCAGCAGAATATACCGGGACAGGGTAACCTACAATGAGCAGTTCTTC
TRBD2	17	TRBV6-4	few	TRBJ2-3	CASSDTSSGGGTDTQYF	TGTGCCAGCAGTGACACGTCTAGCGGGGGCGGCACAGATACGCAGTATTTT
-	16	TRBV10-3	once	TRBJ1-5	CAISESKSGYNQPQHF	TGTGCCATCAGTGAGTCGAAGAGCGGATACAATCAGCCCCAGCATTTT
-	15	TRBV6-5	-	TRBJ1-1	CASTAQLQGNTEAFF	TGTGCCAGCACCGCCCAGCTACAGGGGAACACTGAAGCTTTCTTT
TRBD2	16	TRBV5-6	few	TRBJ2-1	CASSTIAGGNFNEQFF	TGTGCCAGCAGCACAATAGCGGGGGGGAACTTCAATGAGCAGTTCTTC
TRBD1	12	TRBV7-9	-	TRBJ1-1	CASSDTDRGAFF	TGTGCCAGCAGCGATACGGACAGGGGAGCTTTCTTT
-	14	TRBV7-9	-	TRBJ2-1	CASSLDGGSNEQFF	TGTGCCAGCAGCTTAGATGGGGGGAGCAATGAGCAGTTCTTC
TRBD1	14	TRBV19	-	TRBJ2-7	CASSQPGGGNEQYF	TGTGCCAGTAGTCAGCCAGGGGGCGGGAACGAGCAGTACTTC
-	16	TRBV7-2	-	TRBJ1-6	CASSLLTAGFDSPLHF	TGTGCCAGCAGCTTACTAACGGCAGGGTTTGATTCACCCCTCCACTTT
-	18	TRBV4-1	few	TRBJ1-5	CASSQDWMGYSDDQPQHF	TGCGCCAGCAGCCAAGATTGGATGGGCTATTCAGACGATCAGCCCCAGCATTTT
-	15	TRBV27	-	TRBJ2-7	CASSLYGGPVYEQYF	TGTGCCAGCAGTTTATACGGGGGGCCCGTCTACGAGCAGTACTTC
TRBD1	15	TRBV5-1	once	TRBJ2-5	CASSLAGDRAETQYF	TGCGCCAGCAGCTTGGCAGGAGACAGGGCCGAGACCCAGTACTTC
TRBD1	17	TRBV27	-	TRBJ1-4	CASSLFGIQGAREKLFF	TGTGCCAGCAGTTTATTCGGTATACAGGGGGCGCGTGAAAAACTGTTTTTT
TRBD1	15	TRBV4-1	-	TRBJ1-6	CASSQRTGLNSPLHF	TGCGCCAGCAGCCAGAGGACAGGGCTAAATTCACCCCTCCACTTT
-	13	TRBV19	-	TRBJ1-4	CASKRQGNEKLFF	TGTGCCAGTAAACGCCAGGGGAATGAAAAACTGTTTTTT
-	13	TRBV12-3/TRBV12-4	-	TRBJ1-1	CASSFGLHTEAFF	TGTGCCAGCAGTTTCGGACTCCACACTGAAGCTTTCTTT
-	18	TRBV5-8	-	TRBJ2-3	CASSLEVGGGWYTDTQYF	TGTGCCAGCAGCTTGGAGGTCGGCGGTGGATGGTATACAGATACGCAGTATTTT
TRBD1	13	TRBV7-3	-	TRBJ2-7	CASSSSTGAEQYF	TGTGCCAGCAGCTCCTCCACAGGGGCCGAGCAGTACTTC
-	16	TRBV3-1/TRBV3-2	few	TRBJ1-1	CASSQGWGGMNTEAFF	TGTGCCAGCAGCCAGGGGTGGGGCGGCATGAACACTGAAGCTTTCTTT
-	12	TRBV12-3/TRBV12-4	-	TRBJ1-6	CASSSSQGPLHF	TGTGCCAGCAGTTCCTCCCAGGGGCCCCTCCACTTT
-	13	TRBV2	once	TRBJ1-5	CASTRTENQPQHF	TGTGCCAGCACCCGGACAGAGAATCAGCCCCAGCATTTT
TRBD1	18	TRBV28	-	TRBJ2-1	CASHRGQGALLSYNEQFF	TGTGCCAGCCACCGCGGACAGGGGGCGTTATTGTCCTACAATGAGCAGTTCTTC
-	13	TRBV6-5	medium-sized	TRBJ1-3	CGEKEPGGNTIYF	TGTGGGGAGAAGGAACCGGGTGGGAACACCATATATTTT